This T cell receptor beta chain was obtained from a study of blood T cell repertoires in COVID-19. Study in general: Sources were T cells, B-cell-depleted T cells, or PBMCs; the material itself was cDNA or gDNA.

Participant ages covered roughly 18 to 89 years across 24 US areas. The study assigned cohorts using participant-reported clinical history. Cohort 3 recovered donors had two negative PCRs, clearance, or symptom resolution. This CDR3 has 17 residues. V dropped 0 bases and J dropped 2; count of bases not matched to a gene: 7. The germline V gene has CDR1 SGHRS and CDR2 YFSETQ. Some clones are missing from TCRdb's copy, which holds only in-frame ones; the method was immunoSEQ multiplex PCR. The table lists roughly 250,000 clones, around 86% of them singletons. This clonotype was obtained from a woman in her 50s who had recovered from COVID-19. Sequenced input: PBMCs or T cells enriched from blood (not recorded which). The chain links TRBV5-1 to TRBJ2-7; 11 nucleotides match TRBD2. CDR3 coding DNA: TGCGCCAGCAGCTTGGGCTCCGGGACTAGCGGAGCCTACGAGCAGTACTTC. Protein: CASSLGSGTSGAYEQYF.